The source of this T cell receptor beta chain is a study of regulatory T cells in long-lasting Graves disease. Time point denoted: newly diagnosed GD, antithyroid drugs for less than 3 months. Making the TCR library involved RNA that had been extracted from PBMCs. Assembly of TCR beta libraries relied on iRepertoire HTBI primers together with Arm-PCR of CDR3 regions. TCRdb processed the multiplex PCR reads anew with MiXCR; each CDR3 protein has one entry. Of over 500,000 distinct CDR3 sequences in the sample, 15% to 20% were seen once. These data also featured in a second study, about T cells in Graves' hyperthyroidism and ophthalmopathy.

The specimen was peripheral blood mononuclear cells (PBMCs), collected at new diagnosis, from a patient treated with antithyroid drugs. The source of this sequence is a man younger than 30 with Graves disease.

CDR3 protein: CSASLDRVSGNTIYF. The CDR3 DNA is TGCAGTGCTAGTTTGGACAGGGTCTCTGGAAACACCATATATTTT. The chain employs TRBV20-1 and TRBJ1-3; the match to TRBD1 covers 8 bases. Germline lookup yields CDR1 DFQATT and CDR2 SNEGSKA (reference sequence). V was clipped by 3 bases and J by 0 bases; unmatched bases: 4. CDR3 length: 15 amino acids.